The 9 T cell receptor beta chains below were found in one sample sequenced in a study of T-cell memory formation after mild COVID-19 listed by TCRdb under 2021. Receptor amplification or capture employed 5' RACE. The data were produced on an Illumina NovaSeq 6000. TCRdb passed the public sequencing reads through fastp at Q25 and MiXCR, retaining productive beta sequences. Records with the same CDR3 protein are collapsed into one entry carrying the most frequent genes and DNA. This sample gives fewer than 450,000 distinct CDR3 sequences in total; under 25% of them show up just once. Under 15% of the sample lies in the top ten. Sequencing was done on a sample of PBMCs or a T cell subset sorted from them (not recorded which). Receptor source: an adult woman who had mild COVID-19 (a few samples of this study predate the infection). The sample titles of this study are shuffled in the database, so cell type and time point are left out; the donor was told from shared clones.

This clonotype was detected only a few times. Here the CDR3 DNA reads TGTGCCAGCAGTTCACAGGGTTACGCTAATGAAAAACTGTTTTTT. This sequence encodes CASSSQGYANEKLFF. The chain carries TRBV12-3 or TRBV12-4 and TRBJ1-4, with a possible D match to TRBD1 (6 bases). Trimming took off 4 bases at V and 3 bases at J, with 12 bases between the two ends. The CDR3 sequence is 15 residues long.

The genes are TRBV4-1 and TRBJ2-1; 14 bases line up with TRBD2. The junction had 8 bases not matched to a gene; V was cut back by 0 bases and J by 10 bases. CDR1 and CDR2 (germline): MGHRA, YSYEKL. This CDR3 has 17 amino acids. The CDR3 loop reads CASSQDPGLAGEDEQFF. The CDR3 nucleotides read TGCGCCAGCAGCCAAGACCCGGGACTAGCGGGAGAGGACGAGCAGTTCTTC.

This clonotype has just a few counts. The chain is built from TRBV25-1 and TRBJ1-4; the match to TRBD1 covers 9 bases. After removal of 6 bases from V and 1 base from J, the junction contained 15 bases not matched to a gene. The germline V gene encodes CDR1 MGHDK and CDR2 SYGVNS. This CDR3 spans 19 amino acids. CDR3 in DNA: TGTGCCAGCAGCGTAAACAGGGGGCAAGGGGTGAGAACTAATGAAAAACTGTTTTTT. Amino acid sequence: CASSVNRGQGVRTNEKLFF.

There are a few counts of this clonotype. The chain uses TRBV12-3 or TRBV12-4 and TRBJ2-5; weak D call: TRBD1 (5 bases). V gave up 5 bases and J gave up 3 bases, with 13 bases separating them. This CDR3 has 14 amino acids. CDR3 amino acids: CASSLTEGEETQYF. In DNA, the CDR3 is TGTGCCAGCAGTCTCACGGAAGGGGAAGAGACCCAGTACTTC.

To note about this clonotype: Likely a read error: the CDR3 ends without its conserved phenylalanine or tryptophan. CDR3 residues: CASSLASAQETQYL. CDR3 bases: TGTGCCAGCAGCTTAGCTAGCGCTCAAGAGACCCAGTACTTA. The V and J genes are TRBV7-2 and TRBJ2-5, with D possibly matching TRBD2 (5 bases). Between the trimmed V and J ends, which lost 0 bases and 2 bases, there was a span of 7 bases. CDR3 size: 14 residues. CDR1 is SGHTA and CDR2 is FQGNSA in the germline V gene.

The V call is TRBV9, the J call TRBJ2-1; possibly TRBD1 for D (6 bases). CDR3 length: 16 residues. In germline, CDR1 is SGDLS, CDR2 YYNGEE. Trimming shortened V by 4 bases and J by 5 bases, and 19 bases separated the two germline ends. DNA of the CDR3: TGTGCCAGCAGCCTAGGGACACCTCTTTTAAACAATGAGCAGTTCTTC. Amino acids: CASSLGTPLLNNEQFF.

V is TRBV12-3 or TRBV12-4 and J is TRBJ2-5; tentatively, D is TRBD1 (6 bases). The CDR3 extends over 13 amino acids. The V end was cut by 4 bases, the J end by 5 bases, with 11 bases between. CDR3 sequence (DNA): TGTGCCAGCAGTTGGGTGAGGGGGGAGACCCAGTACTTC. It encodes CASSWVRGETQYF.

The J gene is TRBJ2-7, the V gene TRBV7-9; D may match TRBD1 or TRBD2 (6 bases each). The CDR3 extends over 10 amino acids. V lost 8 bases and J lost 10, with 12 bases in between. The V gene's germline CDR1 is SEHNR and CDR2 FQNEAQ (reference sequence). This CDR3 reads CASGGGNQYF. The CDR3 nucleotides read TGTGCCAGCGGGGGCGGGAACCAGTACTTC.

The V and J genes are TRBV5-5 and TRBJ2-7; a weak D match, TRBD1 (6 bases). The CDR3 is 13 residues long. V was trimmed by 0 bases and J by 6 bases, leaving 10 bases between them. Germline-derived CDR1 and CDR2 are SGHKS and YYEKEE (reference sequence). The CDR3 loop is CASSLVQGIEQYF. The CDR3 DNA reads TGTGCCAGCAGCTTGGTGCAGGGGATCGAGCAGTACTTC.